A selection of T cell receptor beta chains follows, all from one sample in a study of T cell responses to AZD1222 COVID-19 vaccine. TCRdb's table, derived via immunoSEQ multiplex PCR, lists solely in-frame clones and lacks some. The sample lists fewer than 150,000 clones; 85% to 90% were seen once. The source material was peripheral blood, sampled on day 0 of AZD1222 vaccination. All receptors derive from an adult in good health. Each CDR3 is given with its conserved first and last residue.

CASSSLAGSNEQFF,14,TRBJ2-1,TRBV4-2
CASTEVGVSSDTQYF,15,TRBJ2-3,TRBV7-9
CASRSDRGTLTEAFF,15,TRBJ1-1,TRBV28
CASSLGLQGALETQYF,16,TRBJ2-5,TRBV5-1
CASSRDGSYNEQFF,14,TRBJ2-1,TRBV5-1
CASSLYGQETQYF,13,TRBJ2-5,TRBV5-4
CASSPQAGANSPLHF,15,TRBJ1-6,TRBV5-1
CASSPRGLRSYEQYF,15,TRBJ2-7,TRBV7-2
CASSLAGGSGNTIYF,15,TRBJ1-3,TRBV6-6
CASSQDAGRGGQPQHF,16,TRBJ1-5,TRBV3-1/TRBV3-2
CASRTDTNQPQHF,13,TRBJ1-5,TRBV5-1
CASSPTAGGFEQFF,14,TRBJ2-1,TRBV19
CASSLDGTGRRDGYTF,16,TRBJ1-2,TRBV18
CASSAGGGQIGTQYF,15,TRBJ2-5,TRBV11-2
CSVRGVAKNIQYF,13,TRBJ2-4,TRBV29-1
CASSPGTTNTGELFF,15,TRBJ2-2,TRBV5-4
CASSPPGGGSYNEQFF,16,TRBJ2-1,TRBV18
CASSGETVDEQYF,13,TRBJ2-7,TRBV5-1
CSVEDLRGGSFVEQYF,16,TRBJ2-7,TRBV29-1
CASNGMAGNQPQHF,14,TRBJ1-5,TRBV2
CATGLGQGVSYEQYF,15,TRBJ2-7,TRBV6-5
CASSLRSNTGELFF,14,TRBJ2-2,TRBV2
CASSQAGRGAYNEQFF,16,TRBJ2-1,TRBV3-1/TRBV3-2
CASSPGTGLIEAFF,14,TRBJ1-1,TRBV3-1/TRBV3-2
CASSQVSGALRQFF,14,TRBJ2-1,TRBV14
CASSFTLQRGSYEQYF,16,TRBJ2-7,TRBV5-8
CASSSPGQAYGYTF,14,TRBJ1-2,TRBV7-9
CASREPGQGIYEQYF,15,TRBJ2-7,TRBV6-1
CASSGGGSSKEQYF,14,TRBJ2-7,TRBV9
CASSATGTGAYEQYF,15,TRBJ2-7,TRBV10-1
CASSLSFNTEVGYTF,15,TRBJ1-2,TRBV27
CATSRDDLIGNTIYF,15,TRBJ1-3,TRBV15
CASSPTTGKAFF,12,TRBJ1-1,TRBV10-2
CASNPPPPSYEQYF,14,TRBJ2-7,TRBV7-9
CASSVGWVWAGGYTF,15,TRBJ1-2,TRBV9
CASSSTSYNEQFF,13,TRBJ2-1,TRBV5-1